These 26 T cell receptor beta chains were all obtained from the same sample, sequenced in a study of blood T cell repertoires in COVID-19. TCRdb's copy holds only in-frame clones and misses some; the assay was immunoSEQ multiplex PCR. The data contain 310,000 or so clones, 87% of them singletons. Specimen: PBMCs or T cells enriched from blood (not recorded which). The receptors were sampled from a woman aged 18-35 years who had recovered from COVID-19.

This chain joins TRBV3-1 (or the pseudogene TRBV3-2) and TRBJ2-5, with TRBD2 identical over 12 bases. The CDR3 runs to 17 residues. Germline V gene data show CDR1 as LGHDT and CDR2 as YNNKEL (reference sequence). J was trimmed by 5 bases and V by 4 bases; bases with no gene match: 11. DNA of the CDR3: TGTGCCAGCAGCCGACTAGCGGGGGTCGGGTTTGCGGAGACCCAGTACTTC. Amino acid sequence: CASSRLAGVGFAETQYF.

This chain uses TRBV7-2 with TRBJ2-3; the match to TRBD2 covers 9 bases. The length of the CDR3 is 15 residues. Looked up from germline, CDR1 is SGHTA and CDR2 is FQGNSA. With 4 bases clipped from V and 12 bases from J, the junction kept 14 bases outside the gene matches. CDR3 loop: CASSSDHHSGGIQYF. The DNA of the CDR3 is TGTGCCAGCAGCTCCGACCACCATAGCGGGGGAATACAGTATTTT.

The chain carries TRBV5-1 and TRBJ2-5; possible D gene TRBD2, 6 bases. Trimming pared 4 bases from V and 4 bases from J, leaving 23 bases between. Germline CDR1 is SGHRS and CDR2 is YFSETQ. This CDR3 is built from 17 residues. CDR3 bases: TGCGCCAGCAGCCGGGAAGGGTTGCCGGGGGAAGGAGAGACCCAGTACTTC. Protein product: CASSREGLPGEGETQYF.

V usage is TRBV7-9 and J usage is TRBJ1-1, with TRBD1 as a possible D gene (6 bases). The germline gives CDR1 SEHNR, CDR2 FQNEAQ (reference sequence). The CDR3 sequence is 16 residues long. The V and J ends lost 6 bases and 5 bases respectively, with 22 bases between them. CDR3 sequence (DNA): TGTGCCAGCAGTCATACCCGCGGGGGCGGTCGGACTGAAGCTTTCTTT. Protein product: CASSHTRGGGRTEAFF.

The chain links TRBV19 to TRBJ2-1; the match to TRBD2 covers 7 bases. V was clipped by 5 bases and J by 4 bases; unmatched bases: 11. From germline, CDR1 is LNHDA and CDR2 SQIVND (reference sequence). The CDR3 sequence is 16 residues long. CDR3 sequence: CASSVPGGPSYNEQFF. In DNA, the CDR3 is TGTGCCAGTAGTGTACCGGGGGGTCCTTCGTACAATGAGCAGTTCTTC.

The chain has TRBV5-5 and TRBJ2-3; D call uncertain. Germline V gene data show CDR1 as SGHKS and CDR2 as YYEKEE (reference sequence). This CDR3 has 12 amino acids. V lost 7 bases and J lost 4, with 10 bases in between. The CDR3 DNA reads TGTGCCAGCCCAGTTCCATCAGATACGCAGTATTTT. This translates into CASPVPSDTQYF.

The chain is built from TRBV7-9 and TRBJ2-3; a weak D match, TRBD2 (6 bases). CDR3 size: 14 residues. Germline V lookup: CDR1 SEHNR, CDR2 FQNEAQ (reference sequence). V lost 5 bases and J 0 bases, leaving 9 bases between the germline ends. This chain's CDR3 is CASSRGTSTDTQYF. The CDR3 nucleotides are TGTGCCAGCAGCAGAGGGACTAGCACAGATACGCAGTATTTT.

V and J are TRBV7-2 and TRBJ2-2; D not certain. This CDR3 has 13 amino acids. Between the trimmed V and J ends, which lost 5 bases and 0 bases, there was a span of 4 bases. CDR1 is SGHTA, CDR2 FQGNSA, per germline. The CDR3 nucleotides are TGTGCCAGCAGCCGTTCGAACACCGGGGAGCTGTTTTTT. It codes for CASSRSNTGELFF.

The rearrangement links TRBV28 to TRBJ1-2; the D is unclear. The length of the CDR3 is 17 residues. Germline CDR1 is MDHEN and CDR2 is SYDVKM. V was pared by 1 base and J by 1 base, with 16 bases between. This CDR3 reads CASSLLSLKGVNYGYTF. The CDR3 region has the DNA TGTGCCAGCAGTTTATTGAGCTTAAAGGGAGTTAACTATGGCTACACCTTC.

The chain couples TRBV18 to TRBJ2-5; a possible D gene is TRBD1 (5 bases). V was pared by 3 bases and J by 3 bases, with 11 bases between. CDR1 is KGHSH and CDR2 is LQKENI in the germline V gene. CDR3 size: 14 residues. The CDR3 region is CASSPRQLEETQYF. In DNA, the CDR3 is TGTGCCAGCTCACCGAGACAGTTAGAAGAGACCCAGTACTTC. The full variable domain, its missing parts supplied by reference TRBV18 and TRBJ2-5, is NAGVMQNPRHLVRRRGQEARLRCSPMKGHSHVYWYRQLPEEGLKFMVYLQKENIIDESGMPKERFSAEFPKEGPSILRIQQVVRGDSAAYFCASSPRQLEETQYFGPGTRLLVL.

The chain combines TRBV7-9 with TRBJ1-3, with D hard to call. Between the trimmed V and J ends, which lost 5 bases and 8 bases, there was a span of 10 bases. This CDR3 comprises 12 residues. From germline, CDR1 is SEHNR and CDR2 FQNEAQ (reference sequence). The CDR3: CASSPNSHTIYF. The CDR3 nucleotides read TGTGCCAGCAGCCCGAACAGCCACACCATATATTTT.

The genes are TRBV7-2 and TRBJ2-1; D remains unclear. Trimming removed 5 bases at V and 5 bases at J, with 10 bases between. Germline assignment: CDR1 SGHTA and CDR2 FQGNSA. The CDR3 is 13 amino acids. The CDR3 region has the DNA TGTGCCAGCAGCATCCTTAGCCACAATGAGCAGTTCTTC. This gives the protein CASSILSHNEQFF.

CDR3 residues: CASLLSGANVLTF. As DNA, the CDR3 is TGTGCCAGTCTCCTCTCTGGGGCCAACGTCCTGACTTTC. The gene calls are TRBV19 and TRBJ2-6; D unresolved. This CDR3 is built from 13 residues. Trimming removed 8 bases at V and 0 bases at J, with 5 bases between. Germline V CDR1 and CDR2: LNHDA, SQIVND (reference sequence).

This sequence joins TRBV28 and TRBJ2-4; D perhaps matches TRBD1 (6 bases). The CDR3 totals 16 residues. V was clipped by 5 bases and J by 0 bases, with 14 bases between them. Germline V gene data show CDR1 as MDHEN and CDR2 as SYDVKM. CDR3 sequence (DNA): TGTGCCAGCAGTCCACAGGGAATAACAGCCAAAAACATTCAGTACTTC. Translating it yields CASSPQGITAKNIQYF.

The gene calls are TRBV27 and TRBJ1-4, with 7 positions matching TRBD1. The CDR3 loop spans 14 amino acids. V lost 2 bases, J lost 7 bases, and 4 bases stayed unmatched. Germline assignment: CDR1 MNHEY and CDR2 SMNVEV (reference sequence). The CDR3 nucleotides are TGTGCCAGCAGTTTAGAGGGGGCTGGTGAAAAACTGTTTTTT. It yields the protein CASSLEGAGEKLFF.

This CDR3 is CAISEDAGVSNEKLFF. In DNA form, the CDR3 reads TGTGCCATCAGTGAGGACGCGGGGGTCTCTAATGAAAAACTGTTTTTT. The chain recombines TRBV10-3 with TRBJ1-4; D possibly corresponds to TRBD1 (5 bases). Per the germline V gene, CDR1 is ENHRY and CDR2 is SYGVKD. V lost 2 bases to trimming and J lost 3 bases, with 13 bases between them. There are 16 residues in the CDR3.

The J gene is TRBJ1-1, the V gene TRBV2; 9 positions agree with TRBD1. The junction had 7 bases not matched to a gene; V was cut back by 7 bases and J by 4 bases. The germline V gene encodes CDR1 SNHLY and CDR2 FYNNEI. The length of the CDR3 is 14 residues. CDR3 in DNA: TGTGCCAGCAAGCACCCGACAGGGGGCACTGAAGCTTTCTTT. It codes for CASKHPTGGTEAFF.

The V call is TRBV3-1 (or the pseudogene TRBV3-2), the J call TRBJ1-2; unclear D gene. The length of the CDR3 is 14 residues. V shed 0 bases and J shed 7 bases, with 12 bases lying between them. CDR1 and CDR2 from the germline V gene are LGHDT and YNNKEL (reference sequence). The CDR3 region has the DNA TGTGCCAGCAGCCAAGACAGGTTTTCGGTTGGCTACACCTTC. It specifies CASSQDRFSVGYTF.

This clone was seen more than once but under ten times. This chain connects TRBV7-2 to TRBJ1-1; D remains ambiguous. The germline V and J ends were trimmed by 6 bases and 0 bases, with 8 bases remaining between them. The germline V gene encodes CDR1 SGHTA and CDR2 FQGNSA. CDR3 length: 13 residues. The CDR3 loop is CASRVSVNTEAFF. In DNA form, the CDR3 reads TGTGCCAGCAGAGTCTCGGTGAACACTGAAGCTTTCTTT.

J is TRBJ2-1 and V is TRBV30; 10 positions agree with TRBD2. V lost 4 bases and J lost 5; bases outside the gene matches: 2. Germline V gene sequence: CDR1 GTSNPN, CDR2 SVGIG (reference sequence). CDR3 size: 13 residues. The DNA of the CDR3 is TGTGCCTGGACTAGCGGGGGAAACAATGAGCAGTTCTTC. It is translated as CAWTSGGNNEQFF.

The chain recombines TRBV7-2 with TRBJ1-1; weak D call: TRBD1 (5 bases). Trimming cost V 1 base and J 3 bases, with 15 bases left between them. Germline V CDR1 and CDR2: SGHTA, FQGNSA. The CDR3 loop spans 16 amino acids. This chain's CDR3 is CASSLEGLGPYTEAFF. In nucleotides, the CDR3 is TGTGCCAGCAGCTTAGAGGGGTTGGGCCCGTACACTGAAGCTTTCTTT.

The rearrangement joins TRBV7-9 to TRBJ2-1; maybe TRBD1 (5 bases). The germline V gene has CDR1 SEHNR and CDR2 FQNEAQ (reference sequence). With 4 bases removed from V and 8 bases from J, the gap between germline ends came to 18 bases. This CDR3 is built from 15 residues. CDR3 coding DNA: TGTGCCAGCAGCTCACCCGACCAGGGTCGGGATGAGCAGTTCTTC. Protein sequence: CASSSPDQGRDEQFF.

The gene calls are TRBV4-3 and TRBJ1-4; D possibly corresponds to TRBD1 (6 bases). V gave up 0 bases and J gave up 8 bases, with 10 bases separating them. The CDR3 is 14 residues long. Germline V gene data show CDR1 as LGHNA and CDR2 as YSLEER. The DNA for the CDR3 is TGCGCCAGCAGCCAAGAAACAGGGTACGAAAAACTGTTTTTT. Protein product: CASSQETGYEKLFF.

The V call is TRBV27, the J call TRBJ1-1; tentative D call: TRBD1 (6 bases). Trimming took off 3 bases at V and 7 bases at J, with 15 bases between the two ends. Germline assignment: CDR1 MNHEY and CDR2 SMNVEV (reference sequence). There are 14 residues in the CDR3. This CDR3 is CASSFNGGAVEAFF. DNA of the CDR3: TGTGCCAGCAGTTTTAATGGGGGCGCCGTTGAAGCTTTCTTT.

This chain uses TRBV27 with TRBJ1-1; D possibly corresponds to TRBD1 (6 bases). CDR1 and CDR2 from the germline V gene are MNHEY and SMNVEV (reference sequence). The CDR3 runs to 16 residues. V was clipped by 6 bases and J by 1 base, with 18 bases between them. This CDR3 reads CASRILFRGPNTEAFF. The CDR3 DNA reads as TGTGCCAGCAGGATCCTCTTCAGGGGACCGAACACTGAAGCTTTCTTT.

This sequence joins TRBV7-9 and TRBJ1-5, with TRBD1 as a possible D gene (5 bases). V was pared by 1 base and J by 6 bases, with 13 bases between. Germline CDR1 and CDR2: SEHNR and FQNEAQ (reference sequence). The CDR3 sequence is 15 residues long. CDR3 sequence (DNA): TGTGCCAGCAGCTTAGACGGGAGGGGAGGTCAGCCCCAGCATTTT. Encoded protein: CASSLDGRGGQPQHF.